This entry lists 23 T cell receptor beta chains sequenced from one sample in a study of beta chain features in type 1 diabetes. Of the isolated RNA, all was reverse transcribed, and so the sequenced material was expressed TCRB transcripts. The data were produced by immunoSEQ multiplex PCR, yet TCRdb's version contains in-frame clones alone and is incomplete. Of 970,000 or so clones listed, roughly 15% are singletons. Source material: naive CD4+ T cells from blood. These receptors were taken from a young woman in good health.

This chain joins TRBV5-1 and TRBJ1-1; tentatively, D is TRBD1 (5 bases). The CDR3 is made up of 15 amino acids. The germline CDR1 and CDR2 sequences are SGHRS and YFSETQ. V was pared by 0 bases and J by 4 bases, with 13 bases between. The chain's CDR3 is CASSLGHGGITEAFF. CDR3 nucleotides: TGCGCCAGCAGCTTGGGTCATGGGGGTATCACTGAAGCTTTCTTT.

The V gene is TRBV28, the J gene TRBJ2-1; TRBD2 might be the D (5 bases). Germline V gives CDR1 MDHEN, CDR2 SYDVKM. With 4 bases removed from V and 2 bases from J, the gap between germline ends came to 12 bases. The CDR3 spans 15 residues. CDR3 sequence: CASSSRGAPYNEQFF. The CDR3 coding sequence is TGTGCCAGCAGTTCTCGGGGAGCCCCCTACAATGAGCAGTTCTTC.

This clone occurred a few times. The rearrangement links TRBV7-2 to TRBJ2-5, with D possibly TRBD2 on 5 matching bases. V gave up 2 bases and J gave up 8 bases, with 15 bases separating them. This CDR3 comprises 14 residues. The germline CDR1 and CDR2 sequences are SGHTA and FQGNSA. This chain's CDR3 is CASSLMTGFSTQYF. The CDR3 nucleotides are TGTGCCAGCAGCTTAATGACGGGGTTCTCCACCCAGTACTTC.

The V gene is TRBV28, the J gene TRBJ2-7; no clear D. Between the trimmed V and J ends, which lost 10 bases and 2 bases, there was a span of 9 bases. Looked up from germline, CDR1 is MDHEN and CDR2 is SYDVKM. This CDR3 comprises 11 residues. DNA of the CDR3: TGTGCCACCACAAGTCCCTACGAGCAGTACTTC. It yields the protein CATTSPYEQYF.

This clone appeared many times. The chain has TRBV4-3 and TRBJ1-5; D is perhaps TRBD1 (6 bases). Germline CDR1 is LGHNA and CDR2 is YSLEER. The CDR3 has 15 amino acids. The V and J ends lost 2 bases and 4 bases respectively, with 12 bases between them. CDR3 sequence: CASSQSWGLNQPQHF. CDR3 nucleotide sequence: TGCGCCAGCAGCCAATCCTGGGGGCTTAATCAGCCCCAGCATTTT.

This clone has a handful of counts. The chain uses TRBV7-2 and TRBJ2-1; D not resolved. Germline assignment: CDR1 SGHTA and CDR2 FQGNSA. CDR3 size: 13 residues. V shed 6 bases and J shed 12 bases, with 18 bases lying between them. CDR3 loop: CASRFGGGVRQFF. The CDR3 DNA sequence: TGTGCCAGCAGATTCGGTGGCGGAGTCAGGCAGTTCTTC. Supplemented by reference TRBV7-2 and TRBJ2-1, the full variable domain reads GAGVSQSPSNKVTEKGKDVELRCDPISGHTALYWYRQSLGQGLEFLIYFQGNSAPDKSGLPSDRFSAERTGGSVSTLTIQRTQQEDSAVYLCASRFGGGVRQFFGPGTRLTVL.

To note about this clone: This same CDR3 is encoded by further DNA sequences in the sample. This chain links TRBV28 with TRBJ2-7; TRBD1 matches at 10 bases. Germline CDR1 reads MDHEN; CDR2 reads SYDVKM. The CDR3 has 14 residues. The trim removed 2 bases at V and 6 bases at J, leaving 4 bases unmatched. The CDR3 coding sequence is TGTGCCAGCAGTTTAGGGACAGGGGTGGGCGAGCAGTACTTC. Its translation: CASSLGTGVGEQYF.

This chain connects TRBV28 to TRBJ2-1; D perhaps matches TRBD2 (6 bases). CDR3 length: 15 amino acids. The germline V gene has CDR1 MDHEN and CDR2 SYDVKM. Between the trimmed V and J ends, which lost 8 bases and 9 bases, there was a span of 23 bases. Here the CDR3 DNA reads TGTGCCAGCCAATTACGGGGGTTTTTCAGTGGTGAGCAGTTCTTC. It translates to CASQLRGFFSGEQFF.

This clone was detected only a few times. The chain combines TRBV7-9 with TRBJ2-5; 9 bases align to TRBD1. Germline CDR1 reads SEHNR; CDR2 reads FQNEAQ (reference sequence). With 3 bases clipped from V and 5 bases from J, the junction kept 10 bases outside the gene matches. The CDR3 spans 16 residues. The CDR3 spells CASSFGTGIVRETQYF. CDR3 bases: TGTGCCAGCAGCTTCGGGACAGGGATCGTGAGGGAGACCCAGTACTTC. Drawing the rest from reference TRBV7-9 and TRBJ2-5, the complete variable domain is DTGVSQNPRHKITKRGQNVTFRCDPISEHNRLYWYRQTLGQGPEFLTYFQNEAQLEKSRLLSDRFSAERPKGSFSTLEIQRTEQGDSAMYLCASSFGTGIVRETQYFGPGTRLLVL.

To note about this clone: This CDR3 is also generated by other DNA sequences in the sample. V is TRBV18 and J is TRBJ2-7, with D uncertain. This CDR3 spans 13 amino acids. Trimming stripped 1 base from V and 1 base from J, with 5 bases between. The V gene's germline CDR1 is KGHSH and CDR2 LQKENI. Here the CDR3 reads CASSPRESYEQYF. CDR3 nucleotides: TGTGCCAGCTCACCACGGGAATCCTACGAGCAGTACTTC. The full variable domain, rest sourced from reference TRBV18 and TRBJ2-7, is NAGVMQNPRHLVRRRGQEARLRCSPMKGHSHVYWYRQLPEEGLKFMVYLQKENIIDESGMPKERFSAEFPKEGPSILRIQQVVRGDSAAYFCASSPRESYEQYFGPGTRLTVT.

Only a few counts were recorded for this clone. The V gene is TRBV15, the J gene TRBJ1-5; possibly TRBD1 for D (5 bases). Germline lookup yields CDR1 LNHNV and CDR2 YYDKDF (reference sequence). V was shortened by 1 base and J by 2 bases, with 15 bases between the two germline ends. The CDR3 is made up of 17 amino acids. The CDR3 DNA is TGTGCCACCAGCAGAGCCCGGGGACCCCCTGGCAATCAGCCCCAGCATTTT. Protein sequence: CATSRARGPPGNQPQHF.

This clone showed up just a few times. The DNA of the CDR3 is TGTGCCAGCAGCGTTACAGCTGCAATGAACACTGAAGCTTTCTTT. As protein: CASSVTAAMNTEAFF. The chain couples TRBV9 to TRBJ1-1; no firm D call. V lost 2 bases to trimming and J lost 0 bases, with 11 bases between them. Looked up from germline, CDR1 is SGDLS and CDR2 is YYNGEE. The CDR3 length is 15 residues.

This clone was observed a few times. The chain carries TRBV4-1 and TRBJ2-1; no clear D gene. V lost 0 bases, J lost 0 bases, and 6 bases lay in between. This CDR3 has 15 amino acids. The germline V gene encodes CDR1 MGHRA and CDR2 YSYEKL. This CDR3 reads CASSQDISSYNEQFF. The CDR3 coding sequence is TGCGCCAGCAGCCAAGATATTAGCTCCTACAATGAGCAGTTCTTC.

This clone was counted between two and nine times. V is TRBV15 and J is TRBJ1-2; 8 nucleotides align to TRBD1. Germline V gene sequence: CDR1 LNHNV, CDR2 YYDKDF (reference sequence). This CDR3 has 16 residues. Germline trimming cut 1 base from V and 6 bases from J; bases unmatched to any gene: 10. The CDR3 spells CATSRAHWKQGDGYTF. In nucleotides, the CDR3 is TGTGCCACCAGCAGAGCCCATTGGAAACAGGGGGATGGCTACACCTTC.

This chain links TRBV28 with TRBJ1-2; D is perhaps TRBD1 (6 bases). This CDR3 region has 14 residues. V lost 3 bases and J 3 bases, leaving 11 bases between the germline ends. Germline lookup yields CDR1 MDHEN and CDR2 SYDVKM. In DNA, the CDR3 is TGTGCCAGCAGTTTCGACAGGTTAGACTATGGCTACACCTTC. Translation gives CASSFDRLDYGYTF.

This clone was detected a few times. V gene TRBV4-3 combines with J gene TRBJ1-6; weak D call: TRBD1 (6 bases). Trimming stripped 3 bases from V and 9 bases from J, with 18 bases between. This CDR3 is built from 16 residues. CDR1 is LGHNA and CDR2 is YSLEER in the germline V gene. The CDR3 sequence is CASSHDAGGSGSPLHF. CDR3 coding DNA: TGCGCCAGCAGCCATGACGCGGGGGGCTCAGGTTCACCCCTCCACTTT.

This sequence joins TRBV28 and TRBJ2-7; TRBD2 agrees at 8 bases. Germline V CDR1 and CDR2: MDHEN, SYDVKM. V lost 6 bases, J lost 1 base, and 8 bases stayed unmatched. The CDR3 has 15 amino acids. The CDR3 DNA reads TGTGCCAGCAGCATAATAGCGGGAAATTCCTACGAGCAGTACTTC. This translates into CASSIIAGNSYEQYF.

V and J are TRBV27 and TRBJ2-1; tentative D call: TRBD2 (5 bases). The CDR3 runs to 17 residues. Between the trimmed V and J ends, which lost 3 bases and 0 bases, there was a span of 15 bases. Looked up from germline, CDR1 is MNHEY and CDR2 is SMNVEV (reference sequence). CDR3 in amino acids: CASSFRGSQSSYNEQFF. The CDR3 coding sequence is TGTGCCAGCAGTTTTCGCGGGTCCCAGAGCTCCTACAATGAGCAGTTCTTC.

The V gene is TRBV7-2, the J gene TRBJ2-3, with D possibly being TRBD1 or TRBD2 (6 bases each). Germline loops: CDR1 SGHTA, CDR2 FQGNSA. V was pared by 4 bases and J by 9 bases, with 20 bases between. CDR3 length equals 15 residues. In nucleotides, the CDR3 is TGTGCCAGCAGCTCCCTAGGAGGGGGAACGGAGACGCAGTATTTT. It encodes CASSSLGGGTETQYF.

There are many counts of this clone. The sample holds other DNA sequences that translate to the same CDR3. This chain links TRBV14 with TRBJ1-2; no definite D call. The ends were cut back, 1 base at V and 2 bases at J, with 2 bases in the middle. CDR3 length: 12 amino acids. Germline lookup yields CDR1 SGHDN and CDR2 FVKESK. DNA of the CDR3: TGTGCCAGCAGCCAAGGGAACTATGGCTACACCTTC. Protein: CASSQGNYGYTF. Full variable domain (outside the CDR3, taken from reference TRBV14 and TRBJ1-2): EAGVTQFPSHSVIEKGQTVTLRCDPISGHDNLYWYRRVMGKEIKFLLHFVKESKQDESGMPNNRFLAERTGGTYSTLKVQPAELEDSGVYFCASSQGNYGYTFGSGTRLTVV.

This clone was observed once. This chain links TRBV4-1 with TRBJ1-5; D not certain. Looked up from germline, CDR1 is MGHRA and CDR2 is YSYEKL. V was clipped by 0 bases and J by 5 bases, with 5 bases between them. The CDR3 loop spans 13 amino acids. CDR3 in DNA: TGCGCCAGCAGCCAAGATCGTGATCAGCCCCAGCATTTT. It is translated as CASSQDRDQPQHF.

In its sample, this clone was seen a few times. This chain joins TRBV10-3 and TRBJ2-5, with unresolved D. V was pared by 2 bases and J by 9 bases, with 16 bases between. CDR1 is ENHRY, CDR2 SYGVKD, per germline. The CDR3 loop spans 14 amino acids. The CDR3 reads CAISEDSDRRSQYF. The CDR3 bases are TGTGCCATCAGTGAGGACTCGGATCGCCGGTCCCAGTACTTC.

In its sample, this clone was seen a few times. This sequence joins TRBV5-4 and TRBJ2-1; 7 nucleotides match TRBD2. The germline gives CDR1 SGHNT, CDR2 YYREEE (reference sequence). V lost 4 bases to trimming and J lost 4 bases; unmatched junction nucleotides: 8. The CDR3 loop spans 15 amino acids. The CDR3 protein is CASSPAGTTYNEQFF. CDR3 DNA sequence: TGTGCCAGCAGCCCCGCCGGGACTACGTACAATGAGCAGTTCTTC.